This record concerns one T cell receptor beta chain sequence. What it binds is unknown. Each CDR3 protein gets one entry after TCRdb re-called the RT-PCR reads with MiXCR. The table lists around 750,000 distinct CDR3 sequences, over 20% of them singletons. V lost 3 bases and J 8 bases, leaving 11 bases between the germline ends. Germline CDR1 and CDR2: SGHKS and YYEKEE (reference sequence). The CDR3 covers 13 residues. This entry comes from a study of response to subunit inactivated influenza vaccine. Study outcomes and limitations: It was the authors' suggestion that each seasonal influenza vaccination recruits few new T cells.

The material was PBMCs from blood, obtained 5 to 6 days after vaccination. The clonotype originates from a man aged 45 to 65 who received an inactivated influenza vaccine. The chain couples TRBV5-5 to TRBJ1-4; perhaps TRBD1 as D (6 bases). CDR3: CASSWTTGEKLFF. The CDR3 nucleotides read TGTGCCAGCAGCTGGACCACAGGGGAAAAACTGTTTTTT. Together with reference TRBV5-5 and TRBJ1-4, the CDR3 gives the full variable domain: DAGVTQSPTHLIKTRGQQVTLRCSPISGHKSVSWYQQVLGQGPQFIFQYYEKEERGRGNFPDRFSARQFPNYSSELNVNALLLGDSALYLCASSWTTGEKLFFGSGTQLSVL.